This entry lists 10 T cell receptor beta chains sequenced from one sample in a study of post-analysis software for immune sequencing data. No cognate antigen is known for these TCRs. Study findings and constraints: Patients used about 5 TRBV segments, including TRBV5-6, TRBV5-1 and TRBV20-1, more often than controls.

The authors incorporated unique molecular identifiers into the TCR beta cDNA libraries. In TCRdb, the PCR reads were re-called with MiXCR into one record per CDR3 protein. Of around 500,000 distinct CDR3 sequences listed, about a third are singletons. The specimen was blood. The receptors were sampled from a girl younger than 18 with multiple sclerosis.

This clonotype was seen only a few times. V and J are TRBV5-6 and TRBJ2-5; D possibly matches TRBD1 or TRBD2 (6 bases each). With 0 bases removed from V and 11 bases from J, the gap between germline ends came to 23 bases. Per the germline V gene, CDR1 is SGHDT and CDR2 is YYEEEE. This CDR3 has 16 amino acids. CDR3 sequence reads: CASSLAEGGNKDEQYF. The CDR3 DNA reads as TGTGCCAGCAGCTTGGCCGAAGGGGGGAATAAGGATGAGCAGTACTTC.

V and J are TRBV4-1 and TRBJ2-5, with 7 bases matching TRBD1. The CDR3 runs to 15 residues. From germline, CDR1 is MGHRA and CDR2 YSYEKL. Trimming removed 1 base from V and 4 bases from J; junction bases left unmatched: 6. The DNA of the CDR3 is TGCGCCAGCAGCCAAGGGGATACAGGGGTAGAGACCCAGTACTTC. It encodes CASSQGDTGVETQYF.

The chain employs TRBV20-1 and TRBJ1-2; 7 bases line up with TRBD1. Germline V gives CDR1 DFQATT, CDR2 SNEGSKA (reference sequence). The CDR3 is 14 amino acids. Germline trimming cut 5 bases from V and 6 bases from J; bases unmatched to any gene: 12. CDR3 DNA sequence: TGCAGTGCTCAAGCACGCAGGGGGGTGGATGGCTACACCTTC. Amino acid sequence: CSAQARRGVDGYTF.

This rearrangement joins TRBV3-1 to TRBJ1-5; no definite D call. V was cut by 0 bases and J by 11 bases, with 11 bases left in between. This CDR3 contains 13 residues. The germline gives CDR1 LGHDT, CDR2 YNNKEL (reference sequence). CDR3 protein: CASSQEPQRAQHF. The DNA of the CDR3 is TGTGCCAGCAGCCAAGAGCCACAGAGGGCCCAGCATTTT.

This clonotype has just a few counts. V usage is TRBV5-5 and J usage is TRBJ2-7; TRBD1 matches 8 bases. With 3 bases clipped from V and 3 bases from J, the junction kept 8 bases outside the gene matches. The CDR3 covers 15 residues. CDR1 and CDR2 (germline): SGHKS, YYEKEE (reference sequence). The CDR3 here is CASSSTDRADYEQYF. CDR3 DNA: TGTGCCAGCAGCTCGACGGACAGGGCAGACTACGAGCAGTACTTC.

This clonotype was recorded a few times. The chain couples TRBV12-3 or TRBV12-4 to TRBJ2-1; 9 bases are shared with TRBD1. CDR3 length equals 16 residues. With V trimmed by 8 bases and J by 7 bases, 15 bases remained unmatched. The CDR3 nucleotides are TGTGCCAGCCAGAATCCGGGACAGGGATTTGGGAATGAGCAGTTCTTC. It yields the protein CASQNPGQGFGNEQFF.

The rearrangement links TRBV20-1 to TRBJ2-3; 8 bases agree with TRBD2. CDR3 length: 15 residues. CDR1 and CDR2 (germline): DFQATT, SNEGSKA (reference sequence). Unmatched junction bases numbered 12, after V lost 4 bases and J lost 6 bases. This chain's CDR3 is CSATQRGGGQDTQYF. The DNA for the CDR3 is TGCAGTGCTACCCAAAGGGGCGGGGGGCAGGATACGCAGTATTTT.

This clonotype was picked up a small number of times. CDR3: CASSATGGNNQPQHF. As DNA, the CDR3 is TGTGCCAGCAGTGCGACAGGGGGAAACAATCAGCCCCAGCATTTT. The chain uses TRBV25-1 and TRBJ1-5; TRBD1 matches at 9 bases. Per germline, CDR1 MGHDK and CDR2 SYGVNS. The ends lost 4 bases at V and 3 bases at J; junction bases unmatched: 4. This CDR3 contains 15 residues. Full variable domain (missing parts from reference TRBV25-1 and TRBJ1-5): EADIYQTPRYLVIGTGKKITLECSQTMGHDKMYWYQQDPGMELHLIHYSYGVNSTEKGDLSSESTVSRIRTEHFPLTLESARPSHTSQYLCASSATGGNNQPQHFGDGTRLSIL.

This clonotype was seen a handful of times. V gene TRBV7-9 combines with J gene TRBJ2-1; 12 bases map to TRBD2. The CDR3 spans 18 residues. V gave up 1 base and J gave up 1 base; unmatched junction bases: 5. Germline V gene sequence: CDR1 SEHNR, CDR2 FQNEAQ (reference sequence). The CDR3 DNA reads as TGTGCCAGCAGCTTAGGACTAGCGGGGGCCTCGTCCTACAATGAGCAGTTCTTC. Translating gives CASSLGLAGASSYNEQFF.

This clonotype was seen only a few times. V and J are TRBV6-5 and TRBJ1-2, with D tentatively TRBD1 (6 bases). V was clipped by 10 bases and J by 1 base, with 16 bases between them. CDR3 size: 14 residues. Germline assignment: CDR1 MNHEY and CDR2 SVGAGI. CDR3 coding DNA: TGTGCCACCCTAGGACAGAACGATAACTATGGCTACACCTTC. Protein sequence: CATLGQNDNYGYTF.